The 32 T cell receptor beta chains listed next were all sequenced from one sample in a study of cytotoxic CD8 clonotypes in ibrutinib-treated CLL. Here immunoSEQ multiplex PCR was the method, and the copy in TCRdb shows in-frame clones only, minus some. The repertoire holds about 160,000 clones, with approximately 80% as singletons. The sequences come from PBMCs, collected after 12 months of ibrutinib treatment. These receptor sequences come from a human donor with chronic lymphocytic leukemia.

V is TRBV6-6 and J is TRBJ1-5, with 8 bases identical to TRBD1. CDR1 and CDR2 from the germline V gene are MNHNY and SVGAGI (reference sequence). The CDR3 runs 13 residues. Germline trimming cut 6 bases from V and 4 bases from J; bases unmatched to any gene: 2. The CDR3 is CASSRDRNQPQHF. In DNA, the CDR3 is TGTGCCAGCAGCCGGGACAGGAATCAGCCCCAGCATTTT.

In DNA, the CDR3 is TGTGCCAGCAGCGTAGTAGGCTCCGGGGAGCTGTTTTTT. Amino acid sequence: CASSVVGSGELFF. J is TRBJ2-2 and V is TRBV9; D ambiguous. Germline loops: CDR1 SGDLS, CDR2 YYNGEE. Trimming took 0 bases from V and 6 from J, leaving 6 bases between them. The CDR3 extends over 13 amino acids. Using reference TRBV9 and TRBJ2-2 for the parts outside the CDR3, the full variable domain is DSGVTQTPKHLITATGQRVTLRCSPRSGDLSVYWYQQSLDQGLQFLIQYYNGEERAKGNILERFSAQQFPDLHSELNLSSLELGDSALYFCASSVVGSGELFFGEGSRLTVL.

The CDR3: CASSERTGLHYGYTF. The CDR3 region has the DNA TGTGCCAGCTCAGAGCGGACAGGGTTGCACTATGGCTACACCTTC. This chain links TRBV18 with TRBJ1-2, with 8 bases matching TRBD1. CDR1 and CDR2 (germline): KGHSH, LQKENI. The V segment lost 5 bases and the J segment 3 bases; nucleotides outside the gene matches: 8. CDR3 length: 15 residues.

The J gene is TRBJ1-3, the V gene TRBV18, with 8 positions matching TRBD1. The CDR3 runs to 15 residues. Germline lookup yields CDR1 KGHSH and CDR2 LQKENI. V lost 5 bases to trimming and J lost 4 bases; unmatched junction nucleotides: 7. The CDR3 reads CASSADRVEGNTIYF. The CDR3 DNA is TGTGCCAGCTCAGCGGACAGGGTCGAGGGAAACACCATATATTTT. Looking up the rest from reference TRBV18 and TRBJ1-3 gives the full variable domain: NAGVMQNPRHLVRRRGQEARLRCSPMKGHSHVYWYRQLPEEGLKFMVYLQKENIIDESGMPKERFSAEFPKEGPSILRIQQVVRGDSAAYFCASSADRVEGNTIYFGEGSWLTVV.

The chain employs TRBV7-9 and TRBJ2-7; D is possibly TRBD1 (6 bases). The CDR3 runs 15 residues. The ends were cut back, 2 bases at V and 6 bases at J, with 17 bases in the middle. The germline gives CDR1 SEHNR, CDR2 FQNEAQ (reference sequence). CDR3 DNA: TGTGCCAGCAGCTTATCAGGGGTCTATGGTCTCGAGCAGTACTTC. Translation gives CASSLSGVYGLEQYF.

The chain couples TRBV7-8 to TRBJ2-5; D might be TRBD1 or TRBD2, each matching 6 bases. V was cut by 5 bases and J by 2 bases, with 18 bases left in between. Germline assignment: CDR1 SGHVS and CDR2 FQNEAQ. The CDR3 has 16 amino acids. The CDR3 sequence is CASSRGNSGSQETQYF. The CDR3 DNA reads as TGTGCCAGCAGCAGGGGGAATAGCGGCTCACAAGAGACCCAGTACTTC.

CDR3 nucleotides: TGTGCCAGCAGTGCCCAGGGAGGGTTCTCCGTCGAGCAGTACTTC. Its protein product is CASSAQGGFSVEQYF. This chain uses TRBV2 with TRBJ2-7, with TRBD2 matching 7 bases. V was pared by 4 bases and J by 6 bases, with 12 bases of the junction left unmatched. In germline, CDR1 is SNHLY, CDR2 FYNNEI. CDR3 length equals 15 residues.

This clone has just one count. The chain couples TRBV14 to TRBJ1-2; D not certain. The CDR3 consists of 13 residues. Germline loops: CDR1 SGHDN, CDR2 FVKESK. V was clipped by 1 base and J by 5 bases, with 8 bases between them. CDR3 coding DNA: TGTGCCAGCAGCCAAGTAGACACTTATGGCTACACCTTC. It specifies CASSQVDTYGYTF.

This chain links TRBV6-1 with TRBJ1-1, with D unresolved. The germline CDR1 and CDR2 sequences are MNHNS and SASEGT. The V end lost 1 base, the J end lost 7 bases, and 13 bases lay between the germline ends. There are 14 residues in the CDR3. CDR3 in amino acids: CASSEVWTGIEAFF. CDR3 DNA: TGTGCCAGCAGTGAAGTGTGGACGGGTATTGAAGCTTTCTTT.

This chain connects TRBV27 to TRBJ2-3; tentative D call: TRBD1 (6 bases). CDR1 and CDR2 (germline): MNHEY, SMNVEV (reference sequence). This CDR3 comprises 14 residues. V dropped 2 bases and J dropped 2 bases, with 8 bases sitting between them. Here the CDR3 reads CASSLNRATDTQYF. CDR3 DNA sequence: TGTGCCAGCAGTTTAAACAGGGCCACAGATACGCAGTATTTT.

The rearrangement links TRBV28 to TRBJ1-4; D is uncertain. V lost 6 bases and J 3 bases, leaving 5 bases between the germline ends. CDR1 is MDHEN, CDR2 SYDVKM, per germline. The length of the CDR3 is 12 residues. The CDR3, as DNA: TGTGCCAGCAGCTCATCTAATGAAAAACTGTTTTTT. This gives the protein CASSSSNEKLFF.

The chain joins TRBV27 to TRBJ1-2; tentative D call: TRBD1 (6 bases). Trimming cost V 5 bases and J 4 bases, with 26 bases left between them. The germline V gene has CDR1 MNHEY and CDR2 SMNVEV (reference sequence). The CDR3 extends over 18 amino acids. CDR3 DNA: TGTGCCAGCAGTCATATAACGAGGACAGCTACCCAAGGCTATGGCTACACCTTC. This sequence encodes CASSHITRTATQGYGYTF.

This clone has only one observation. This chain uses TRBV5-4 with TRBJ2-7; TRBD1 matches 11 bases. J gave up 4 bases and V 0 bases, and 6 bases lay outside the gene matches. The CDR3 totals 16 residues. In germline, CDR1 is SGHNT, CDR2 YYREEE (reference sequence). CDR3: CASSLVGGQGEYEQYF. CDR3 sequence (DNA): TGTGCCAGCAGCTTGGTAGGGGGACAGGGGGAATACGAGCAGTACTTC. The variable domain in full, completed from reference TRBV5-4 and TRBJ2-7, reads ETGVTQSPTHLIKTRGQQVTLRCSSQSGHNTVSWYQQALGQGPQFIFQYYREEENGRGNFPPRFSGLQFPNYSSELNVNALELDDSALYLCASSLVGGQGEYEQYFGPGTRLTVT.

V and J are TRBV19 and TRBJ2-7; tentatively, D is TRBD1 (6 bases). Trimming stripped 6 bases from V and 0 bases from J, with 18 bases between. Germline V lookup: CDR1 LNHDA, CDR2 SQIVND (reference sequence). This CDR3 spans 16 amino acids. The CDR3 spells CASSRLGDILSYEQYF. CDR3 in DNA: TGTGCCAGTAGCCGTCTGGGGGACATTCTCTCCTACGAGCAGTACTTC. The full variable domain, with the rest looked up from reference TRBV19 and TRBJ2-7, is DGGITQSPKYLFRKEGQNVTLSCEQNLNHDAMYWYRQDPGQGLRLIYYSQIVNDFQKGDIAEGYSVSREKKESFPLTVTSAQKNPTAFYLCASSRLGDILSYEQYFGPGTRLTVT.

The chain carries TRBV4-1 and TRBJ2-3; 7 positions match TRBD2. The CDR3 extends over 15 amino acids. J lost 1 base, V lost 1 base, and 2 bases had no gene match. The germline V gene encodes CDR1 MGHRA and CDR2 YSYEKL. This CDR3 reads CASSQAAGGTDTQYF. CDR3 coding DNA: TGCGCCAGCAGCCAAGCGGCGGGGGGCACAGATACGCAGTATTTT.

This clone was found a few times. The chain has TRBV7-6 and TRBJ2-3; D not certain. CDR3 length: 14 residues. Trimming took off 5 bases at V and 2 bases at J, with 11 bases between the two ends. CDR1 SGHVS and CDR2 FNYEAQ come from the germline V gene. The CDR3 region has the DNA TGTGCCAGCAGCCCCCAGACGTACACAGATACGCAGTATTTT. The encoded protein is CASSPQTYTDTQYF.

The CDR3 DNA is TGTGCCAGCAGCGCGAGACGACAGGGGAATGAGCAGTTCTTC. It translates to CASSARRQGNEQFF. This chain joins TRBV5-6 and TRBJ2-1; 8 bases are a match to TRBD1. V shed 4 bases, J shed 7 bases, and the junction held 7 bases outside the gene matches. Germline lookup yields CDR1 SGHDT and CDR2 YYEEEE. The CDR3 has 14 amino acids.

This chain links TRBV30 with TRBJ2-7, with 9 bases that match TRBD1. V was pared by 1 base and J by 2 bases, with 9 bases of the junction left unmatched. CDR1 is GTSNPN and CDR2 is SVGIG in the germline V gene (reference sequence). CDR3 length equals 16 residues. As DNA, the CDR3 is TGTGCCTGGAGTGGACAGGGGGTAGAAAGGACCTACGAGCAGTACTTC. This codes for CAWSGQGVERTYEQYF.

This clone was observed a handful of times. This rearrangement joins TRBV2 to TRBJ2-7; 8 positions match TRBD1. The ends lost 6 bases at V and 5 bases at J; junction bases unmatched: 12. The CDR3 contains 15 residues. The germline gives CDR1 SNHLY, CDR2 FYNNEI. The CDR3 is CASRTSDRGRNEQYF. The CDR3 coding sequence is TGTGCCAGCAGGACAAGCGACAGGGGTAGGAACGAGCAGTACTTC.

The chain carries TRBV4-3 and TRBJ2-1; 8 positions agree with TRBD2. The CDR3 extends over 16 amino acids. The V gene end was trimmed by 0 bases and the J gene end by 7 bases; junction bases not matched to a gene: 8. CDR1 is LGHNA, CDR2 YSLEER, per germline. The CDR3 DNA is TGCGCCAGCAGCCAAGATTTGAGCGGGAGAAGTAATGAGCAGTTCTTC. Its protein product is CASSQDLSGRSNEQFF.

This clone occurred once. The V gene is TRBV28, the J gene TRBJ2-5; D is perhaps TRBD1 (6 bases). Looked up from germline, CDR1 is MDHEN and CDR2 is SYDVKM. The CDR3 is 15 amino acids. V dropped 3 bases and J dropped 1 base, with 12 bases sitting between them. As DNA, the CDR3 is TGTGCCAGCAGTTTCAGGGGTAGGGGCCAAGAGACCCAGTACTTC. Protein: CASSFRGRGQETQYF.

The V gene is TRBV2, the J gene TRBJ2-4; D is ambiguous. This CDR3 spans 14 amino acids. Trimming removed 7 bases from V and 9 bases from J, with 19 bases in between. Germline lookup yields CDR1 SNHLY and CDR2 FYNNEI. The CDR3 region is CASKEGGPSPIQYF. Here the CDR3 DNA reads TGTGCCAGCAAGGAAGGTGGGCCTAGTCCCATTCAGTACTTC. The full variable domain, with the rest looked up from reference TRBV2 and TRBJ2-4, is EPEVTQTPSHQVTQMGQEVILRCVPISNHLYFYWYRQILGQKVEFLVSFYNNEISEKSEIFDDQFSVERPDGSNFTLKIRSTKLEDSAMYFCASKEGGPSPIQYFGAGTRLSVL.

The chain joins TRBV7-9 to TRBJ2-1; D gene uncertain. Deletions cut 5 bases from V and 5 bases from J, with 7 bases between. Germline lookup yields CDR1 SEHNR and CDR2 FQNEAQ (reference sequence). The CDR3 length is 12 residues. The CDR3 is CASSGMNNEQFF. Here the CDR3 DNA reads TGTGCCAGCAGCGGGATGAACAATGAGCAGTTCTTC.

V and J are TRBV5-1 and TRBJ2-5; possible D gene TRBD1, 5 bases. Germline V gene data show CDR1 as SGHRS and CDR2 as YFSETQ. V shed 2 bases and J shed 0 bases, with 11 bases lying between them. CDR3 size: 15 residues. CDR3 amino acids: CASSFQGGNQETQYF. CDR3 DNA sequence: TGCGCCAGCAGCTTCCAGGGTGGGAACCAAGAGACCCAGTACTTC.

Only one count was recorded for this clone. The chain employs TRBV6-1 and TRBJ2-4; 8 bases align to TRBD1. The trim removed 5 bases at V and 1 base at J, leaving 4 bases unmatched. The CDR3 runs 15 residues. The germline gives CDR1 MNHNS, CDR2 SASEGT. The CDR3 here is CASSSGGAAKNIQYF. The CDR3 coding sequence is TGTGCCAGCAGTTCAGGGGGCGCCGCCAAAAACATTCAGTACTTC.

This clone was detected only a few times. V usage is TRBV11-2 and J usage is TRBJ1-3; D gene uncertain. The CDR3 is 15 residues long. The V gene lost 5 bases and the J gene lost 3 bases, with 14 bases spanning the gap. Germline CDR1 SGHAT, CDR2 FQNNGV. CDR3 DNA: TGTGCCAGCAGCCCCAAGATAAGGGATGGAAACACCATATATTTT. It specifies CASSPKIRDGNTIYF.

The chain couples TRBV7-3 to TRBJ2-5; TRBD1 is a possible D gene (6 bases). The CDR3 has 13 amino acids. V lost 5 bases, J lost 7 bases, and 14 bases lay in between. Germline CDR1 reads SGHTA; CDR2 reads FQGTGA. The CDR3 protein is CASSLPPDRTQYF. In nucleotides, the CDR3 is TGTGCCAGCAGCCTCCCTCCGGACAGGACCCAGTACTTC.

This chain links TRBV19 with TRBJ2-3; 10 positions agree with TRBD1. Germline V lookup: CDR1 LNHDA, CDR2 SQIVND (reference sequence). Unmatched junction bases numbered 6, after V lost 5 bases and J lost 1 base. The CDR3 totals 16 residues. CDR3 protein: CASSPRDRGRTDTQYF. As DNA, the CDR3 is TGTGCCAGTAGTCCCCGGGACAGGGGACGCACAGATACGCAGTATTTT.

This clone was counted a single time. Distinct nucleotide sequences in the sample also encode this CDR3. V gene TRBV5-1 combines with J gene TRBJ2-5; no clear D. Germline CDR1 is SGHRS and CDR2 is YFSETQ. This CDR3 comprises 13 residues. V lost 0 bases and J lost 2, with 5 bases in between. The CDR3 DNA is TGCGCCAGCAGCTTGGGATTTCAAGAGACCCAGTACTTC. Translated, it gives CASSLGFQETQYF.

V is TRBV15 and J is TRBJ1-1, with no clear D. The CDR3 length is 13 residues. The ends were cut back, 5 bases at V and 4 bases at J, with 11 bases in the middle. Germline lookup yields CDR1 LNHNV and CDR2 YYDKDF (reference sequence). This chain's CDR3 is CATSRAAITEAFF. In DNA, the CDR3 is TGTGCCACCAGCCGGGCTGCGATCACTGAAGCTTTCTTT.

This clone was recorded a few times. This rearrangement joins TRBV7-2 to TRBJ1-2, with TRBD1 as a possible D gene (6 bases). Germline V gives CDR1 SGHTA, CDR2 FQGNSA. The CDR3 extends over 15 amino acids. Deletions cut 1 base from V and 5 bases from J, with 14 bases between. The CDR3 reads CASSLGPGAQYGYTF. CDR3 nucleotide sequence: TGTGCCAGCAGCTTAGGGCCAGGGGCACAATATGGCTACACCTTC.

The chain recombines TRBV7-2 with TRBJ2-3; D possibly corresponds to TRBD2 (6 bases). V dropped 5 bases and J dropped 2 bases, with 17 bases sitting between them. The CDR3 is 16 amino acids. The germline gives CDR1 SGHTA, CDR2 FQGNSA. The DNA for the CDR3 is TGTGCCAGCAGCACCCTGGGGGGACGTGTCACAGATACGCAGTATTTT. It yields the protein CASSTLGGRVTDTQYF. Variable domain in full (rest from reference TRBV7-2 and TRBJ2-3): GAGVSQSPSNKVTEKGKDVELRCDPISGHTALYWYRQSLGQGLEFLIYFQGNSAPDKSGLPSDRFSAERTGGSVSTLTIQRTQQEDSAVYLCASSTLGGRVTDTQYFGPGTRLTVL.